This TCR beta chain was sequenced during a study of glioma-infiltrating T cells after dendritic cell vaccination. The method was immunoSEQ multiplex PCR; TCRdb's version includes in-frame clones alone and lacks a portion of them. The sample shows tens of thousands of clones, roughly 91% of them seen only once. Time point reported: after dendritic cell vaccination, including at tumor progression/relapse. Only patients with spare fresh-frozen tumor and over two years of follow-up were included. The germline CDR1 and CDR2 sequences are SQVTM and ANQGSEA. V gave up 3 bases and J gave up 6 bases; unmatched junction bases: 13. The CDR3 is 15 amino acids.

The rearrangement joins TRBV29-1 to TRBJ2-5, with 7 bases identical to TRBD1. The clonotype originates from a human donor with glioblastoma. Sequencing was performed on blood, taken after dendritic cell vaccination. The CDR3 reads CSVDSHRGSGKTQYF. The CDR3 DNA reads TGCAGCGTTGATTCCCACAGGGGATCAGGGAAGACCCAGTACTTC.